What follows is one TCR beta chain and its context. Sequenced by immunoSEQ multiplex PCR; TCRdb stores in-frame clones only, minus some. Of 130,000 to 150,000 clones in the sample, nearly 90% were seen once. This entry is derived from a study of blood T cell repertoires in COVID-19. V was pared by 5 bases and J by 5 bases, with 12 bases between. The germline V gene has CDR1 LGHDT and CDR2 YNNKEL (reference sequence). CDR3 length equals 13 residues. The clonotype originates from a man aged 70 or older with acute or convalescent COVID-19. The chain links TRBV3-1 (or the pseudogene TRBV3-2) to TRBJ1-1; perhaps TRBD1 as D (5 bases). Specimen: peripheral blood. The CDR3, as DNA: TGTGCCAGCAGCACGGGACTTGAAACTGAAGCTTTCTTT. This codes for CASSTGLETEAFF.